This T cell receptor (beta chain) was captured by sequencing in a study of cytomegalovirus exposure and HLA in healthy donors. Study conclusions and caveats: Reports described diagnosis of cytomegalovirus status by the classifier as highly specific and sensitive. It was in a later analysis that TCR association rates were seen to vary by HLA locus, highest for DRB1 and lowest for HLA-C.

Amplification used 60 Vbeta primers and 13 Jbeta primers. Produced via immunoSEQ multiplex PCR; TCRdb's table is partial and in-frame only. The sample lists around 130,000 clones, about 8.5% occurring once. With 4 bases removed from V and 5 bases from J, the gap between germline ends came to 14 bases. CDR1 is LNHDA, CDR2 SQIVND, per germline (reference sequence). CDR3 length equals 15 residues. This clone was observed a handful of times. The antigen remains unidentified. The sequence was obtained from a middle-aged man in good health and CMV-seronegative. This chain joins TRBV19 and TRBJ2-2; weak D call: TRBD2 (5 bases). Sequencing was performed on PBMCs. CDR3 loop: CASSTMEDATGELFF. CDR3 sequence (DNA): TGTGCCAGTAGTACGATGGAGGACGCAACCGGGGAGCTGTTTTTT.